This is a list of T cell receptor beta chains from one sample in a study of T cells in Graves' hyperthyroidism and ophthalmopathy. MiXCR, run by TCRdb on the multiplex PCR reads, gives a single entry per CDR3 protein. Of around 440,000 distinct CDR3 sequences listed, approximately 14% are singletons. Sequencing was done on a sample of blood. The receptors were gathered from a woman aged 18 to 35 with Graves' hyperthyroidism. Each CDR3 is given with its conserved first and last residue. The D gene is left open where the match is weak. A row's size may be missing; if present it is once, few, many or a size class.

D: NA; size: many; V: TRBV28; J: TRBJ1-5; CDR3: CASVSTFAQPQHF; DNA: TGTGCCAGCGTTTCGACGTTTGCACAGCCCCAGCATTTT
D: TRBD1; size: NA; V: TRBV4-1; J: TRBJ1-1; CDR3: CASSHRGTEAFF; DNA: TGCGCCAGCAGTCACAGGGGGACTGAAGCTTTCTTT
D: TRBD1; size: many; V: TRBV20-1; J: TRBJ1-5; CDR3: CSARSGTGNQPQHF; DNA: TGCAGTGCTAGAAGCGGGACAGGAAATCAGCCCCAGCATTTT
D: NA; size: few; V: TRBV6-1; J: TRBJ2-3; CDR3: CASSEAIRTFTDTQYF; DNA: TGTGCCAGCAGTGAAGCAATTCGGACATTCACAGATACGCAGTATTTT
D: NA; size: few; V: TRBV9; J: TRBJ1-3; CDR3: CASSARGDPGNTIYF; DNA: TGTGCCAGCAGCGCCCGTGGTGATCCTGGAAACACCATATATTTT
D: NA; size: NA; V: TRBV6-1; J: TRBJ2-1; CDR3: CASSPGGGLSYNEQFF; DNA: TGTGCCAGCAGCCCCGGAGGGGGGCTATCCTACAATGAGCAGTTCTTC
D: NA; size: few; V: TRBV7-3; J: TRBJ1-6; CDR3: CASSLKAPGHSPLHF; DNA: TGTGCCAGCAGCTTAAAGGCCCCTGGCCATTCACCCCTCCACTTT
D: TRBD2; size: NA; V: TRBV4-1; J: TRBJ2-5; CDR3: CASSQVSIRASGSSRGETQYF; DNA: TGCGCCAGCAGCCAAGTTTCTATCCGGGCTAGCGGGAGTTCCCGGGGAGAGACCCAGTACTTC
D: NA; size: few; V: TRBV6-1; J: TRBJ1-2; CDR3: CASSNHPSNGYTF; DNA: TGTGCCAGCAGTAACCACCCGAGCAATGGCTACACCTTC
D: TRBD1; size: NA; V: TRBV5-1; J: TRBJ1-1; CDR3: CASSLRAGGGTEAFF; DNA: TGCGCCAGCAGCTTACGGGCAGGGGGAGGCACTGAAGCTTTCTTT
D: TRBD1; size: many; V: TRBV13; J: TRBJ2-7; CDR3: CASSLDRGNEQYF; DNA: TGTGCCAGCAGCTTAGACAGGGGGAACGAGCAGTACTTC
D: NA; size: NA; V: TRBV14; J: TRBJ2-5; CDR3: CASSPRRVSWGFREAQYF; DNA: TGTGCCAGCAGCCCCCGGAGAGTTTCTTGGGGGTTTAGGGAGGCCCAGTACTTC
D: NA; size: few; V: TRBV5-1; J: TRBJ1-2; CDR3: CASSLWAGAPLDYGYTF; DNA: TGCGCCAGCAGCTTGTGGGCAGGGGCCCCCCTGGACTATGGCTACACCTTC
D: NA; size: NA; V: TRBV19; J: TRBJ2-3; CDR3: CATTGARGVYEDTDTQYF; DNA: TGTGCCACCACCGGGGCACGTGGGGTTTATGAGGACACAGATACGCAGTATTTT
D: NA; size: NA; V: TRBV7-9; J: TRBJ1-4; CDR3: CASSLDGTHGEKLFF; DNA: TGTGCCAGCAGCCTTGATGGGACCCACGGTGAAAAACTGTTTTTT
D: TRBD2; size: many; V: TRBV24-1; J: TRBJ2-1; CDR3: CATSDFRSGRYYNEQFF; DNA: TGTGCCACCAGTGATTTTAGGAGCGGGAGATACTACAATGAGCAGTTCTTC
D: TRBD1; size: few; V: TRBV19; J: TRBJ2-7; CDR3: CASSYFPGTGVEQYF; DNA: TGTGCCAGTAGCTACTTCCCCGGGACAGGGGTCGAGCAGTACTTC
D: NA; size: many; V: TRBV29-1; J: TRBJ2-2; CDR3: CSVEGRVDTGELFF; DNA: TGCAGCGTTGAAGGCAGGGTGGACACCGGGGAGCTGTTTTTT
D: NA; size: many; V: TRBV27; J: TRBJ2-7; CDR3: CAVHSGGSDEQYF; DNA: TGTGCCGTCCACTCTGGTGGTAGCGACGAGCAGTACTTC
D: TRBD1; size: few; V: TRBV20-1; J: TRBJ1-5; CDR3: CSAGGQGIVNQPQHF; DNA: TGCAGTGCTGGCGGACAGGGGATTGTAAATCAGCCCCAGCATTTT
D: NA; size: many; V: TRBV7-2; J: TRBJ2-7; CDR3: CASSLGTVYEQYF; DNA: TGTGCCAGCAGCTTGGGCACAGTCTACGAGCAGTACTTC
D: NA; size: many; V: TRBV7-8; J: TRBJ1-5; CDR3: CASSSGLGGHQPQHF; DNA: TGTGCCAGCAGCAGCGGGCTGGGGGGTCATCAGCCCCAGCATTTT
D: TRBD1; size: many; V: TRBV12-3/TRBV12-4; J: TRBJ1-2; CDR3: CASSFTPGGDYGYTF; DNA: TGTGCCAGCAGTTTCACCCCAGGGGGCGACTATGGCTACACCTTC
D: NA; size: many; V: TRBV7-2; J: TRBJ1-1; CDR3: CASSLVEGSEAFF; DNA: TGTGCCAGCAGCTTAGTAGAGGGAAGTGAAGCTTTCTTT
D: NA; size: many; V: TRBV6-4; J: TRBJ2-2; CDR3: CASSDSGRANTGELFF; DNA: TGTGCCAGCAGTGACTCGGGCCGGGCGAACACCGGGGAGCTGTTTTTT
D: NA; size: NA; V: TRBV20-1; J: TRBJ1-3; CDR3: CSAIRGGERGGNTIYF; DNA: TGCAGTGCTATAAGGGGGGGGGAAAGAGGTGGAAACACCATATATTTT
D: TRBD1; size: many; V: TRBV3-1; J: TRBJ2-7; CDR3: CASSQDPGGYEQYF; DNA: TGTGCCAGCAGCCAAGATCCAGGGGGCTACGAGCAGTACTTC
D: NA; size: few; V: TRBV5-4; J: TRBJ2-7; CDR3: CASSFGPYEQYF; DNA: TGTGCCAGCAGCTTCGGTCCGTACGAGCAGTACTTC
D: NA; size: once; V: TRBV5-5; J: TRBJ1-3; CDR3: CASSLGDPSSGNTIYF; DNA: TGTGCCAGCAGCTTGGGAGACCCAAGCTCTGGAAACACCATATATTTT
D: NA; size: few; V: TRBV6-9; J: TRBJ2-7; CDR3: CASSYVEGMHEQYF; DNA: TGTGCCAGCAGTTACGTGGAGGGTATGCACGAGCAGTACTTC
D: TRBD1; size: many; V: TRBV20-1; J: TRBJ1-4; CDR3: CSASLSGTGEKLFF; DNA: TGCAGTGCTAGCCTTTCCGGGACAGGAGAAAAACTGTTTTTT
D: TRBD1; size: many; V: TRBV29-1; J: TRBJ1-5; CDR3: CSVPGTGSFSNQPQHF; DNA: TGCAGCGTCCCCGGGACAGGGAGTTTCAGCAATCAGCCCCAGCATTTT
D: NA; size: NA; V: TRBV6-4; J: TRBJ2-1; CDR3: CASSDSDSNEQFF; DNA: TGTGCCAGCAGTGACTCCGATAGCAATGAGCAGTTCTTC
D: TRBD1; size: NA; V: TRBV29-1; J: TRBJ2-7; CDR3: CSVEDRVRGWYEQYF; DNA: TGCAGCGTTGAAGATCGGGTCAGGGGGTGGTACGAGCAGTACTTC
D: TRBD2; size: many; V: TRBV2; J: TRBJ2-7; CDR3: CASTEEAGGGSYEQYF; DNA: TGTGCCAGCACCGAAGAGGCGGGAGGGGGGTCCTACGAGCAGTACTTC
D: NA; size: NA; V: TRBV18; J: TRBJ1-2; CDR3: CASSSPWQTYGYTF; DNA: TGTGCCAGCTCATCACCGTGGCAGACCTATGGCTACACCTTC
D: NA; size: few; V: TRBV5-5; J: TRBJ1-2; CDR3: CASSLQPGINYGYTF; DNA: TGTGCCAGCAGCTTACAGCCCGGGATTAACTATGGCTACACCTTC
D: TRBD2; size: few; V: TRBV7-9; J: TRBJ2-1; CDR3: CASSTNSPGTSGRNEQFF; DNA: TGTGCCAGCAGCACGAATTCTCCGGGGACTAGCGGAAGAAATGAGCAGTTCTTC
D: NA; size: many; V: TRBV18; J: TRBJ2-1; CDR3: CASSPPGYNEQFF; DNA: TGTGCCAGCAGTCCCCCGGGGTACAATGAGCAGTTCTTC
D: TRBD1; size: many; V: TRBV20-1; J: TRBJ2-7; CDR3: CSARADRGNEQYF; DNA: TGCAGTGCTAGAGCCGACAGGGGCAACGAGCAGTACTTC
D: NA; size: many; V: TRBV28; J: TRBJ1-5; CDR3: CASSFAGHVTSNQPQHF; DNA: TGTGCCAGCAGTTTCGCGGGACATGTGACGAGCAATCAGCCCCAGCATTTT
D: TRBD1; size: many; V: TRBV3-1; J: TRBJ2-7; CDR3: CASSHGQAYEQYF; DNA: TGTGCCAGCAGCCATGGACAGGCCTACGAGCAGTACTTC
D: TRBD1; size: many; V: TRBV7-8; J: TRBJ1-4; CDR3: CASKNRGANEKLFF; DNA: TGTGCCAGCAAAAACAGGGGGGCTAATGAAAAACTGTTTTTT
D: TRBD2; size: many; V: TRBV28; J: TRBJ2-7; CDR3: CASSFRLAGSTRVEQYF; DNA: TGTGCCAGCAGTTTCCGACTAGCGGGATCAACCAGGGTCGAGCAGTACTTC
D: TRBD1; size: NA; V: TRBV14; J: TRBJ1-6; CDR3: CASSHLGQASSPLHF; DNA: TGTGCCAGCAGCCATCTGGGACAGGCCTCGTCACCCCTCCACTTT
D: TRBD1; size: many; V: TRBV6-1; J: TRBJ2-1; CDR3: CASSEEGGAYNEQFF; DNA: TGTGCCAGCAGTGAAGAAGGGGGCGCCTACAATGAGCAGTTCTTC
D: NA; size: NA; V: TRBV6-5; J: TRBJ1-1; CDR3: CASSYSFKGNTEAFF; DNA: TGTGCCAGCAGTTACTCGTTTAAGGGAAACACTGAAGCTTTCTTT
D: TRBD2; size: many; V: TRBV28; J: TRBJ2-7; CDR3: CASSPRIASGWLEQYF; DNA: TGTGCCAGCAGTCCCCGTATAGCTAGCGGGTGGCTCGAGCAGTACTTC
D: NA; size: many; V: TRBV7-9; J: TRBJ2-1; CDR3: CATMTAGRYNEQFF; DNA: TGTGCCACCATGACTGCTGGGCGATACAATGAGCAGTTCTTC
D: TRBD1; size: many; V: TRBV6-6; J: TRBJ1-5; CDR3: CASSYGEVRGRMEPQHF; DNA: TGTGCCAGCAGTTACGGGGAGGTAAGGGGGCGCATGGAGCCCCAGCATTTT
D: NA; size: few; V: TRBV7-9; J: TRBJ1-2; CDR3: CASSRLSPRQNYGYTF; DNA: TGTGCCAGCAGTCGCCTTTCCCCCCGACAGAACTATGGCTACACCTTC
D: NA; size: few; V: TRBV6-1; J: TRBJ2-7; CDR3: CASSYELKNEQYF; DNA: TGTGCCAGCAGTTACGAGCTCAAGAACGAGCAGTACTTC
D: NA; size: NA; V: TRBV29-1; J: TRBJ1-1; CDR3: CSVEQGLAGRTEAFF; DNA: TGCAGCGTTGAACAGGGGTTAGCAGGGCGGACTGAAGCTTTCTTT
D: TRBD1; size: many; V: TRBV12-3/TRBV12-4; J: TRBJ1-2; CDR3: CASSLAGGANYGYTF; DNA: TGTGCCAGCAGTTTGGCAGGGGGCGCTAACTATGGCTACACCTTC
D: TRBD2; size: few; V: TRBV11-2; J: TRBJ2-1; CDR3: CASSRTSGRPGGNEQFF; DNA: TGTGCCAGCAGCCGGACTAGCGGGAGGCCCGGGGGGAATGAGCAGTTCTTC
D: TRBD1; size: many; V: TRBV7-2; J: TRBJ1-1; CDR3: CASSFQADRVEAFF; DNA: TGTGCCAGCAGCTTCCAAGCGGACAGGGTCGAAGCTTTCTTT
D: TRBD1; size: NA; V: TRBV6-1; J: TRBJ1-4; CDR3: CASSLMTGNEKLFF; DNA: TGTGCCAGCAGTCTGATGACAGGGAATGAAAAACTGTTTTTT
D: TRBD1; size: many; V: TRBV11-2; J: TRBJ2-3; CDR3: CASYRGRPTQDTQYF; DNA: TGTGCCAGCTACAGGGGGCGACCCACACAAGATACGCAGTATTTT